These 8 T cell receptor beta chains originate from one sample sequenced in a study of T cell changes during pregnancy in multiple sclerosis. Assay used: immunoSEQ multiplex PCR; TCRdb lists only in-frame clones, some missing. The sample has 50,000 or so clones, about nine tenths seen once; the top ten hold approximately 0.6%. The sequenced sample was CD4+ T cells from peripheral blood mononuclear cells, obtained after pregnancy. Receptors originate from a female donor with multiple sclerosis, enrolled in a pregnancy study.

This clone was seen a single time. V gene TRBV11-2 combines with J gene TRBJ2-7, with D perhaps matching TRBD1 (5 bases). The CDR3 length is 15 residues. The germline V gene encodes CDR1 SGHAT and CDR2 FQNNGV. The germline V and J ends were trimmed by 7 bases and 0 bases, with 16 bases remaining between them. The CDR3 coding sequence is TGTGCCAGCACCCCTCAAGGGGTCAGCTCCTACGAGCAGTACTTC. Its protein product is CASTPQGVSSYEQYF.

This chain links TRBV15 with TRBJ2-1; D remains unclear. The CDR3 consists of 14 residues. The V end lost 0 bases, the J end lost 5 bases, and 8 bases lay between the germline ends. Germline V gives CDR1 LNHNV, CDR2 YYDKDF (reference sequence). Here the CDR3 DNA reads TGTGCCACCAGCAGAGATCCGTCGGACAATGAGCAGTTCTTC. Translation: CATSRDPSDNEQFF.

The chain couples TRBV9 to TRBJ2-1, with 10 bases identical to TRBD2. CDR3 size: 15 residues. V shed 6 bases, J shed 6 bases, and the junction held 9 bases outside the gene matches. The germline V gene encodes CDR1 SGDLS and CDR2 YYNGEE. CDR3 in DNA: TGTGCCAGCACCGAAGGACTAGCGGCACTCAATGAGCAGTTCTTC. Encoded protein: CASTEGLAALNEQFF.

The chain employs TRBV5-8 and TRBJ2-1; TRBD2 aligns across 10 bases. V lost 2 bases and J lost 2; bases outside the gene matches: 1. CDR1 and CDR2 (germline): SGHTS, YDEGEE. The CDR3 runs to 15 residues. CDR3 sequence: CASSLGLAAYNEQFF. The CDR3 nucleotides read TGTGCCAGCAGCTTAGGACTAGCGGCCTACAATGAGCAGTTCTTC.

This clone occurred a few times. CDR3 protein: CASSLGTGAGFSYEQYF. CDR3 nucleotides: TGCGCCAGCAGCTTGGGGACAGGGGCAGGCTTCTCCTACGAGCAGTACTTC. The chain uses TRBV5-1 and TRBJ2-7; TRBD1 matches 9 bases. V dropped 0 bases and J dropped 0; count of bases not matched to a gene: 7. The CDR3 consists of 17 residues. The germline CDR1 and CDR2 sequences are SGHRS and YFSETQ.

This rearrangement joins TRBV19 to TRBJ2-3, with 12 bases fitting TRBD2. The ends lost 5 bases at V and 5 bases at J; junction bases unmatched: 8. From germline, CDR1 is LNHDA and CDR2 SQIVND (reference sequence). This CDR3 has 16 residues. The CDR3 protein is CASSSRLAGAGDTQYF. DNA of the CDR3: TGTGCCAGTAGTTCACGACTAGCGGGAGCAGGAGATACGCAGTATTTT.

The chain has TRBV6-6 and TRBJ2-1; 9 bases match TRBD2. The ends lost 7 bases at V and 4 bases at J; junction bases unmatched: 2. This CDR3 contains 13 residues. In germline, CDR1 is MNHNY, CDR2 SVGAGI (reference sequence). The CDR3 DNA is TGTGCCAGCAACCTAGCGGGGTACAATGAGCAGTTCTTC. This sequence encodes CASNLAGYNEQFF.

The rearrangement uses TRBV14 and TRBJ1-2; the match to TRBD1 covers 8 bases. Germline V gene data show CDR1 as SGHDN and CDR2 as FVKESK. J was trimmed by 8 bases and V by 0 bases; bases with no gene match: 5. The CDR3 consists of 14 residues. Here the CDR3 reads CASSQDLAGGGYTF. The CDR3 coding sequence is TGTGCCAGCAGCCAAGATTTGGCAGGGGGCGGCTACACCTTC. Full variable domain (missing parts from reference TRBV14 and TRBJ1-2): EAGVTQFPSHSVIEKGQTVTLRCDPISGHDNLYWYRRVMGKEIKFLLHFVKESKQDESGMPNNRFLAERTGGTYSTLKVQPAELEDSGVYFCASSQDLAGGGYTFGSGTRLTVV.